This T cell receptor (beta chain) was observed in a study of a mutant IDH1 vaccine in newly diagnosed glioma. Study context: Patients were given eight vaccinations, scheduled in weeks 1, 3, 5, 7, 11, 15, 19 and 23.

Clones were sequenced by immunoSEQ multiplex PCR, and TCRdb holds only the in-frame ones, with some missing. Among around 41,000 clones listed, roughly 84% were seen once. The length of the CDR3 is 15 residues. Germline CDR1 and CDR2: SGHTA and FQGNSA. Trimming cost V 8 bases and J 2 bases, with 15 bases left between them. This sample's time point: week 11, during vaccination. Each dose of the vaccine consisted of 300 ug of mutant IDH1 20-mer peptide, with topical imiquimod. Concerning this clone: The antigen is unknown.

The rearrangement joins TRBV7-2 to TRBJ1-4; maybe TRBD1 (5 bases). The origin of this receptor is a man aged 40-50 years with glioma. The material was PBMCs, obtained from a glioma patient whose treatment included an IDH1 peptide vaccine. CDR3 sequence (DNA): TGTGCCAGCGCCCCGGGGGGGTACACTAATGAAAAACTGTTTTTT. This gives the protein CASAPGGYTNEKLFF.